These 12 T cell receptor beta chains came from one sample sequenced in a study of vaccination and CD4 T cells after COVID-19. These receptors have no identified antigens. Treatment given: approximately 9-day PBMC culture with coronavirus spike peptide pools or control peptides (ViraFEST assay). Oncomine TCR Beta short-read sequencing was applied to DNA from cultured CD4+ T cells. TCRdb reprocessed the PCR reads with MiXCR, giving one entry per CDR3 protein. The sample shows around 13,000 distinct CDR3 sequences, under 35% of them seen only once. The starting material was CD4+ T cells from blood, cultured in vitro, obtained after SARS-CoV-2 vaccination. Receptors were obtained from a human donor who had recovered from COVID-19.

This clonotype was seen more than once but under ten times. J is TRBJ2-5 and V is TRBV20-1; 11 positions match TRBD2. The V segment lost 7 bases and the J segment 13 bases; nucleotides outside the gene matches: 17. CDR3 length: 14 amino acids. From germline, CDR1 is DFQATT and CDR2 SNEGSKA (reference sequence). In DNA, the CDR3 is TGCAGTGTTAATTCGCGACTAGCGGGATCGGTGGGGTACTTC. This translates into CSVNSRLAGSVGYF.

This chain joins TRBV24-1 and TRBJ1-2; 12 bases line up with TRBD1. Looked up from germline, CDR1 is KGHDR and CDR2 is SFDVKD. The junction had 5 bases not matched to a gene; V was cut back by 9 bases and J by 7 bases. The CDR3 is 13 residues long. CDR3 nucleotides: TGTGCCACCCTGGGACAGGGGGCCGGTGGCTACACCTTC. Its translation is CATLGQGAGGYTF.

The chain joins TRBV28 to TRBJ1-1, with 7 bases that match TRBD1. The CDR3 runs to 19 residues. With 4 bases clipped from V and 4 bases from J, the junction kept 21 bases outside the gene matches. Germline V gene sequence: CDR1 MDHEN, CDR2 SYDVKM. The DNA of the CDR3 is TGTGCCAGCAGTTCCGGCCCCAGATGGGACAGCCCAGGGAGCACTGAAGCTTTCTTT. Protein product: CASSSGPRWDSPGSTEAFF.

This clonotype ranks as medium-sized (0.01 to 0.1%). The gene calls are TRBV20-1 and TRBJ2-1, with 11 bases lining up with TRBD2. V lost 6 bases to trimming and J lost 4 bases; unmatched junction nucleotides: 17. The CDR3 totals 18 residues. Germline CDR1 reads DFQATT; CDR2 reads SNEGSKA (reference sequence). This CDR3 reads CSATRGLAAGRTYNEQFF. CDR3 nucleotides: TGCAGTGCCACCAGGGGACTAGCGGCCGGTCGAACTTACAATGAGCAGTTCTTC.

The chain combines TRBV6-1 with TRBJ1-5; perhaps TRBD1 as D (5 bases). Trimming left V 8 bases short and J 2 bases short, with 13 bases between. CDR1 MNHNS and CDR2 SASEGT come from the germline V gene. CDR3 size: 14 residues. This CDR3 reads CASQKSGRNQPQHF. The DNA for the CDR3 is TGTGCCAGCCAGAAGTCAGGGCGCAATCAGCCCCAGCATTTT.

This clonotype was detected a few times. The gene calls are TRBV28 and TRBJ1-3; no firm D call. V lost 5 bases to trimming and J lost 3 bases, with 14 bases between them. CDR1 is MDHEN, CDR2 SYDVKM, per germline. The CDR3 extends over 15 amino acids. The CDR3, as DNA: TGTGCCAGCAGTGTGAATGGACCGTATGGAAACACCATATATTTT. This sequence encodes CASSVNGPYGNTIYF.

This clonotype has just one count. The chain has TRBV4-3 and TRBJ2-1; 7 bases are a match to TRBD1. This CDR3 has 16 amino acids. Germline trimming cut 4 bases from V and 4 bases from J; bases unmatched to any gene: 10. Germline V gives CDR1 LGHNA, CDR2 YSLEER. The CDR3 nucleotides read TGCGCCAGCAGCCTTACACCACAGGGGTCATACAATGAGCAGTTCTTC. Protein product: CASSLTPQGSYNEQFF.

J is TRBJ2-7 and V is TRBV7-2; 11 positions match TRBD2. This CDR3 region has 14 residues. V was pared by 6 bases and J by 6 bases, with 7 bases of the junction left unmatched. The germline V gene encodes CDR1 SGHTA and CDR2 FQGNSA. The CDR3 nucleotides read TGTGCCAGCAGGCCTAGCGGGAGGACCCTCGAGCAGTACTTC. Amino acid sequence: CASRPSGRTLEQYF.

This clonotype turned up a few times. The chain joins TRBV7-9 to TRBJ1-3; 7 bases map to TRBD1. V gave up 1 base and J gave up 0 bases; unmatched junction bases: 3. The germline V gene encodes CDR1 SEHNR and CDR2 FQNEAQ (reference sequence). This CDR3 comprises 16 residues. In DNA, the CDR3 is TGTGCCAGCAGCTTAGGACAGGGAAGCTCTGGAAACACCATATATTTT. Translated: CASSLGQGSSGNTIYF.

The CDR3 loop reads CASSAPGYEQYF. CDR3 sequence (DNA): TGCGCCAGCAGCGCCCCGGGCTACGAGCAGTACTTC. This chain links TRBV5-1 with TRBJ2-7, with unresolved D. The CDR3 consists of 12 residues. CDR1 and CDR2 (germline): SGHRS, YFSETQ. The germline V and J ends were trimmed by 4 bases and 3 bases, with 8 bases remaining between them.

The genes are TRBV4-3 and TRBJ2-6; D ambiguous. The CDR3 sequence is 15 residues long. Trimming removed 4 bases from V and 0 bases from J, with 7 bases in between. The germline CDR1 and CDR2 sequences are LGHNA and YSLEER. In nucleotides, the CDR3 is TGCGCCAGCAGCCGGCTCGGCTCTGGGGCCAACGTCCTGACTTTC. The encoded protein is CASSRLGSGANVLTF.

This clonotype has a handful of counts. This chain joins TRBV6-1 and TRBJ2-5; D possibly matches TRBD1 or TRBD2 (5 bases each). Trimming took off 3 bases at V and 2 bases at J, with 16 bases between the two ends. The CDR3 totals 16 residues. CDR1 MNHNS and CDR2 SASEGT come from the germline V gene. The CDR3 DNA is TGTGCCAGCAGTGACTCATGGGGACGAACACAAGAGACCCAGTACTTC. Residues: CASSDSWGRTQETQYF.